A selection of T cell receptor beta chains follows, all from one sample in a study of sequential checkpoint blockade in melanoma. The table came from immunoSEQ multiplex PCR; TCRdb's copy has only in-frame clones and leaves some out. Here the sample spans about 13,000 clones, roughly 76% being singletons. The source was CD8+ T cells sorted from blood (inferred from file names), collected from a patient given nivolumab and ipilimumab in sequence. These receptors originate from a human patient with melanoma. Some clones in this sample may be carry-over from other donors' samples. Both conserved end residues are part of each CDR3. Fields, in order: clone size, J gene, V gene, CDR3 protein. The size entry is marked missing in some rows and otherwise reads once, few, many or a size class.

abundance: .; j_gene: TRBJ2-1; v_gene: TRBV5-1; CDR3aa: CASSSWGKRGSDNEQFF
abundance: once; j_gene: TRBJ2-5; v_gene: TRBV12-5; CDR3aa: CASGPGRVETQYF
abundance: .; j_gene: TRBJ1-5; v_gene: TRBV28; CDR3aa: CASSLAPYQPQHF
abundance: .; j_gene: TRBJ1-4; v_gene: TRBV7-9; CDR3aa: CASSRTGTNEKLFF
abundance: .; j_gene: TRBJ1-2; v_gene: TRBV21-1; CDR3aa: CASSKVTYSYHNYGYTF
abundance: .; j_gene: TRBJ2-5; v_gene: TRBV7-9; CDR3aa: CASSSLGLGGVTQYF
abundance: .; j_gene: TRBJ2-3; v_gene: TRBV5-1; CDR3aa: CASSLGERGAGDTQYF
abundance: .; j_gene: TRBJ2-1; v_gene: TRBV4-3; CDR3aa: CASSQRQGWREQFF
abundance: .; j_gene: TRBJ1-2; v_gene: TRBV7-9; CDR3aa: CASSLGGARGYTF
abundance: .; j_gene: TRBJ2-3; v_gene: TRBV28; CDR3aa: CASSFERASDTQYF
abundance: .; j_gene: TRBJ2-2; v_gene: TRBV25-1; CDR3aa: CASSAGTGDWTGELFF
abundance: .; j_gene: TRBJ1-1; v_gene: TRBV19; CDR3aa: CASYRGRNTEAFF
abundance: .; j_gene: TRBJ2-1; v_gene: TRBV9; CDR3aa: CASSHSRQGATNEQFF
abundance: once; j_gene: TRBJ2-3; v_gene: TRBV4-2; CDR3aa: CASSQGTSGDTDTQYF
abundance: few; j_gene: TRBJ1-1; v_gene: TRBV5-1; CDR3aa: CASSYRDSNTEAFF
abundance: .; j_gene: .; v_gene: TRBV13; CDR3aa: CASSLRVGNNEQFF
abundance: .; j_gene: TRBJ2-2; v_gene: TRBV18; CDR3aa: CASSPRGFTGVYTGELFF
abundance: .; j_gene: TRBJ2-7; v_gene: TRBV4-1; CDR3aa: CASSLPGRGEQYF
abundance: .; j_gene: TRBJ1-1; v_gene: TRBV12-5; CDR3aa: CASVHGGDTNTEAFF
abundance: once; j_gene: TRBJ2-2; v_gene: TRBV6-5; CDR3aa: CASRIGTGVTGELFF
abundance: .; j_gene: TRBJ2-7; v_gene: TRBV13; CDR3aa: CASSTREPGHSIVYEQYF
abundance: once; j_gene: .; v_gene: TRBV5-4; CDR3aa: CASSSGQGIGRTYEQYF
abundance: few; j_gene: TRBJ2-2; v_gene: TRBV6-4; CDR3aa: CASSLAGELFF
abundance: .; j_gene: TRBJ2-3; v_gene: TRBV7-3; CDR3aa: CASSLIGGADTQYF
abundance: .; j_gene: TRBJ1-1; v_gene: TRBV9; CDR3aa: CASKRGLNTEAFF
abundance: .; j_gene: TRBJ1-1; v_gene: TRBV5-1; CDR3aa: CASSLVYMGANTEAFF
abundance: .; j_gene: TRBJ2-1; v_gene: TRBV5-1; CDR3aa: CASSFRLDGGGRNNEQFF
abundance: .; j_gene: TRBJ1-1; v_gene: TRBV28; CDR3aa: CASSLWTDRGQTEAFF
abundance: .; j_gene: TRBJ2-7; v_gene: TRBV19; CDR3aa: CASSIALRGDEQYF
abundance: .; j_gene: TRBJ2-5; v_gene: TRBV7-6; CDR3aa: CASSPPPGGRQETQYF
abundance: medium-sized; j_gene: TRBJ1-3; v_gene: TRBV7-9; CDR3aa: CASSQRYGGRTGNTIYF
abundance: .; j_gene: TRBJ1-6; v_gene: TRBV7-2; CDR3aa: CASSLGSIDALHF
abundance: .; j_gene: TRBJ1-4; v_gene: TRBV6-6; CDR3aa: CASSLAREKLFF
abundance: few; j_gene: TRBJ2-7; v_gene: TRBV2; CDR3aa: CASSDSGQATYEQYF
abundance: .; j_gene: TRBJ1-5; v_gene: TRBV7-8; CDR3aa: CASSQGQGFFSNQPQHF
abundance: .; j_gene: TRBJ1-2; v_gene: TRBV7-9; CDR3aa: CASSQGGGRLIGYTF
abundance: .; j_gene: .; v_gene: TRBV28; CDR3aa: CASTQGQGGYEQYF
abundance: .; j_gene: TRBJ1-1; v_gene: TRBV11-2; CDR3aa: CASSPGGADTEAFF
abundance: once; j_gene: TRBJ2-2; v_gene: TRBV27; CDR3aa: CASSLLRQANTGELFF
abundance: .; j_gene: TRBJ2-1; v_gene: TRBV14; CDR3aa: CASSQGGGPEQFF
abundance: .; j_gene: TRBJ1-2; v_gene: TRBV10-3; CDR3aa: CAISESKGTIGRGYTF
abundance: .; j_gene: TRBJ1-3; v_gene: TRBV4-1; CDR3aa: CASSQEGGGNTIYF
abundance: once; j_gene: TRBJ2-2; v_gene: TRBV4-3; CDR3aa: CASSYESSGELFF
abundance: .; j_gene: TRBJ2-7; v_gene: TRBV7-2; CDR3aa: CASSLRTSGGRSSYEQYF
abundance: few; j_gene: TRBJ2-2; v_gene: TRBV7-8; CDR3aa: CASSPGLAGGTGELFF
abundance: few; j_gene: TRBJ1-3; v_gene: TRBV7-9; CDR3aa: CASSWGGIGNTIYF
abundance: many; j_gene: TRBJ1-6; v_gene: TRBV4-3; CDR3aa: CASRHGQVNSPLHF
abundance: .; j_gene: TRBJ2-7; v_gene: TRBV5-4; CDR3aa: CASSPGQSSYEQYF
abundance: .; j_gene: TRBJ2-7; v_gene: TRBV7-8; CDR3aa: CASSLLAGRSYEQYF
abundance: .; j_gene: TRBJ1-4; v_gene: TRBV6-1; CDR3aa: CASSERRSQANEKLFF
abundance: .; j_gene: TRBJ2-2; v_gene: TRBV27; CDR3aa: CASSFRVSGELFF
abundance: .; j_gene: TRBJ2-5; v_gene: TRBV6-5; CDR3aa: CASRLSGGAQETQYF